This TCR beta chain was retrieved from a study of tumor and adjacent non-tumor tissue in lung cancer. Background on the study: There were 11 to 12 adenocarcinoma, 2 squamous cell carcinoma and 1 small cell lung cancer cases.

The library came from three nested PCR rounds adapted from ARM-PCR protocols. TCRdb re-called the multiplex PCR reads through MiXCR, storing one row per CDR3 protein. The data contain some 80,000 distinct CDR3 sequences, over 55% of them seen just once; the ten biggest clones take up under 9.5%. As regards this clonotype: A read error may account for a junction end that differs from germline.

No cell sorting was done before RNA was extracted from the tissue. Germline lookup yields CDR1 SGHAT and CDR2 FQNNGV. This CDR3 is built from 15 residues. The source of this sequence is a middle-aged woman with non-small cell lung cancer. Source material: lung tumor tissue. The chain employs TRBV11-2 and TRBJ1-6; no definite D call. The CDR3 nucleotides are TGTTCCAGTAGCTTAGCCTCGGGGAATAATTCACACCTCCACTTT. It translates to CSSSLASGNNSHLHF. The variable domain in full, with the rest retrieved from reference TRBV11-2 and TRBJ1-6, is EAGVAQSPRYKIIEKRQSVAFWCNPISGHATLYWYQQILGQGPKLLIQFQNNGVVDDSQLPKDRFSAERLKGVDSTLKIQPAKLEDSAVYLCSSSLASGNNSHLHFGNGTRLTVT.